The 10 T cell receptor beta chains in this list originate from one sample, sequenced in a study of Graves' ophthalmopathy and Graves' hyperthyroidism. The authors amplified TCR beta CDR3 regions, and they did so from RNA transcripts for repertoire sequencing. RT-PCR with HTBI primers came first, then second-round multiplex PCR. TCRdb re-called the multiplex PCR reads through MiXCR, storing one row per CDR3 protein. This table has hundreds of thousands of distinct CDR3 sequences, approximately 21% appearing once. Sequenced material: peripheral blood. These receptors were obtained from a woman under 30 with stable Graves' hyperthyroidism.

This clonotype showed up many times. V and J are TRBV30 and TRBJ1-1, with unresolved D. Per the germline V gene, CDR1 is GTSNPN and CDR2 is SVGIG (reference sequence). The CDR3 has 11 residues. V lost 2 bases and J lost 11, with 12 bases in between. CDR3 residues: CAWSTDLTAFF. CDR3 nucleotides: TGTGCCTGGAGTACCGACCTTACGGCTTTCTTT.

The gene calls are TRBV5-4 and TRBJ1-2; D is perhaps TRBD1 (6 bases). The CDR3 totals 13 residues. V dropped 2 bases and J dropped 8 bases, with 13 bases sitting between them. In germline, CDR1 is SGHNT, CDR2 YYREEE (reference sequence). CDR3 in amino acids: CASSFDRLGGYTF. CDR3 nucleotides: TGTGCCAGCAGCTTCGACAGGTTGGGAGGCTACACCTTC.

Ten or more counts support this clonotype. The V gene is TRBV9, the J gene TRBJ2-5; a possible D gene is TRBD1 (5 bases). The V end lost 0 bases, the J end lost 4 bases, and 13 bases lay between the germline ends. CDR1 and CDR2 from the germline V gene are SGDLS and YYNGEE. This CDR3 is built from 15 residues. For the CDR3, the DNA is TGTGCCAGCAGCGTAGCTTCACTAAGGGGAGAGACCCAGTACTTC. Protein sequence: CASSVASLRGETQYF.

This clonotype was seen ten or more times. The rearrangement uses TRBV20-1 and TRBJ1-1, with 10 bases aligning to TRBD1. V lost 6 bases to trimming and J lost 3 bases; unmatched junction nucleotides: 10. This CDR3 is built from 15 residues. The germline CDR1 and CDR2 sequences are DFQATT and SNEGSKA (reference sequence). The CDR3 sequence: CSADSGTGEDTEAFF. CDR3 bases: TGCAGTGCGGACTCCGGGACAGGGGAAGACACTGAAGCTTTCTTT.

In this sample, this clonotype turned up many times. The CDR3 protein is CAWSAPRDGLYGYTF. The CDR3 DNA follows: TGTGCCTGGAGTGCTCCTAGGGACGGACTCTATGGCTACACCTTC. This chain uses TRBV30 with TRBJ1-2, with a possible D match to TRBD1 (5 bases). Looked up from germline, CDR1 is GTSNPN and CDR2 is SVGIG (reference sequence). Trimming shortened V by 1 base and J by 4 bases, and 16 bases separated the two germline ends. This CDR3 has 15 amino acids.

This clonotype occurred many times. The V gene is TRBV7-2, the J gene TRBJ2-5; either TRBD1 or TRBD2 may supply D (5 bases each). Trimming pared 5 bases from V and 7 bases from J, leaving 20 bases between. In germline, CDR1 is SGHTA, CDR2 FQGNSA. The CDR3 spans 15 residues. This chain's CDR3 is CASSPSRVVGGTQYF. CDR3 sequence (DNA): TGTGCCAGCAGCCCAAGTCGAGTAGTTGGGGGGACCCAGTACTTC.

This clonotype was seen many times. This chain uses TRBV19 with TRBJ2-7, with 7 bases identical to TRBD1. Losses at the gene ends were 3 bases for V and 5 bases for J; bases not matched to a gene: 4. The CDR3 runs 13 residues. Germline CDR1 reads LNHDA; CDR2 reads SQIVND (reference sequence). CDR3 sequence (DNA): TGTGCCAGTAGTATCCTCGACAGGGACGAGCAGTACTTC. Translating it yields CASSILDRDEQYF.

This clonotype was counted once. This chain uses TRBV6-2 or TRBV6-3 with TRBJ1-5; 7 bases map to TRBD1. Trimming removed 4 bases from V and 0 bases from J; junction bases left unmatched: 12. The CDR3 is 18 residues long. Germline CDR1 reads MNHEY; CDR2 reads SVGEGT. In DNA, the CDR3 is TGTGCCAGCAGTTTATTGACAGGGTTCCCCTATAGCAATCAGCCCCAGCATTTT. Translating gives CASSLLTGFPYSNQPQHF.

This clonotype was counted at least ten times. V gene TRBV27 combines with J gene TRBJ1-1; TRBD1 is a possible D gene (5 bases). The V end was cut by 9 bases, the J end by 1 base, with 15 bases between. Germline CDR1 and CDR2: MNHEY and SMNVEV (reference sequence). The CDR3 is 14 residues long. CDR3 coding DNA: TGTGCCAGTAGTATGGGGGGGGGGAACACTGAAGCTTTCTTT. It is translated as CASSMGGGNTEAFF.

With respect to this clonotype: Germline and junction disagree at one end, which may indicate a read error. The CDR3 DNA follows: TGTACCAGCAGCCGGACAGGGCGCGAGAGCTACGAGCAGTACTTC. The encoded protein is CTSSRTGRESYEQYF. The chain uses TRBV6-1 and TRBJ2-7; TRBD1 aligns across 8 bases. This CDR3 contains 15 residues. Germline loops: CDR1 MNHNS, CDR2 SASEGT.